Each of the 26 T cell receptor beta chains below was sequenced from the same sample in a study of blood T cell repertoires in COVID-19. Assay: immunoSEQ multiplex PCR; the TCRdb copy retains only in-frame clones and omits some. The sample includes about 70,000 clones, roughly 86% of them seen just once. Sequencing was carried out using peripheral blood. The receptors were sampled from a man in his sixties with acute or convalescent COVID-19.

In this sample, this clone turned up a few times. The DNA for the CDR3 is TGTGCCAGCTCTCAAAGCCACCGGGACACCACCTATAATTCACCCCTCCACTTT. Encoded protein: CASSQSHRDTTYNSPLHF. The chain couples TRBV18 to TRBJ1-6; maybe TRBD1 (6 bases). V lost 6 bases, J lost 2 bases, and 20 bases lay in between. The CDR3 contains 18 residues. Germline CDR1 KGHSH, CDR2 LQKENI. Filled out from reference TRBV18 and TRBJ1-6, the complete variable domain reads NAGVMQNPRHLVRRRGQEARLRCSPMKGHSHVYWYRQLPEEGLKFMVYLQKENIIDESGMPKERFSAEFPKEGPSILRIQQVVRGDSAAYFCASSQSHRDTTYNSPLHFGNGTRLTVT.

V gene TRBV24-1 combines with J gene TRBJ2-7; 11 bases align to TRBD1. The CDR3 sequence is 18 residues long. The V gene end was trimmed by 0 bases and the J gene end by 4 bases; junction bases not matched to a gene: 10. Germline CDR1 KGHDR, CDR2 SFDVKD. The CDR3 loop reads CATSDLQLDRGRLYEQYF. In DNA form, the CDR3 reads TGTGCCACCAGTGATTTGCAATTGGACAGGGGGCGCTTGTACGAGCAGTACTTC.

The gene calls are TRBV5-4 and TRBJ1-5; TRBD1 is a possible D gene (5 bases). The ends were cut back, 3 bases at V and 0 bases at J, with 16 bases in the middle. Germline CDR1 reads SGHNT; CDR2 reads YYREEE (reference sequence). This CDR3 is built from 17 residues. The CDR3 loop reads CASSSGPGGNSNQPQHF. CDR3 nucleotides: TGTGCCAGCAGCTCCGGACCGGGGGGGAATAGCAATCAGCCCCAGCATTTT.

This clone was seen more than once but under ten times. This rearrangement joins TRBV7-6 to TRBJ1-4; 7 positions match TRBD1. Germline CDR1 SGHVS, CDR2 FNYEAQ. The trim removed 1 base at V and 8 bases at J, leaving 7 bases unmatched. This CDR3 is 15 amino acids long. This chain's CDR3 is CASSLDEGAEEKLFF. The DNA for the CDR3 is TGTGCCAGCAGCTTAGACGAGGGGGCGGAAGAAAAACTGTTTTTT.

The gene calls are TRBV9 and TRBJ2-2, with 7 bases lining up with TRBD1. This CDR3 is built from 16 residues. V lost 4 bases and J lost 2; bases outside the gene matches: 8. Germline V lookup: CDR1 SGDLS, CDR2 YYNGEE. For the CDR3, the DNA is TGTGCCAGCAGCAAAAGGTACAGGGGAAACACCGGGGAGCTGTTTTTT. This encodes CASSKRYRGNTGELFF. Looking up the rest from reference TRBV9 and TRBJ2-2 gives the full variable domain: DSGVTQTPKHLITATGQRVTLRCSPRSGDLSVYWYQQSLDQGLQFLIQYYNGEERAKGNILERFSAQQFPDLHSELNLSSLELGDSALYFCASSKRYRGNTGELFFGEGSRLTVL.

The V and J genes are TRBV10-2 and TRBJ2-7; weak D call: TRBD1 (6 bases). There are 15 residues in the CDR3. V was shortened by 4 bases and J by 0 bases, with 13 bases between the two germline ends. The germline CDR1 and CDR2 sequences are WSHSY and SAAADI. The CDR3 DNA sequence: TGCGCCAGCAGTGTACCCAGGGGAAGCTCCTACGAGCAGTACTTC. This gives the protein CASSVPRGSSYEQYF.

This chain uses TRBV10-3 with TRBJ2-1; D gene unclear. The CDR3 totals 15 residues. In germline, CDR1 is ENHRY, CDR2 SYGVKD. Trimming pared 7 bases from V and 0 bases from J, leaving 13 bases between. The CDR3 sequence: CAITDSFSSYNEQFF. The CDR3, as DNA: TGTGCCATCACAGACTCCTTTAGCTCCTACAATGAGCAGTTCTTC.

This clone was counted a few times. The genes are TRBV9 and TRBJ1-2, with D uncertain. Trimming took off 0 bases at V and 5 bases at J, with 8 bases between the two ends. CDR1 and CDR2 from the germline V gene are SGDLS and YYNGEE. The CDR3 extends over 13 amino acids. CDR3 sequence reads: CASSVGHGYGYTF. CDR3 nucleotide sequence: TGTGCCAGCAGCGTAGGACATGGTTATGGCTACACCTTC.

The chain recombines TRBV6-5 with TRBJ1-2; D may be TRBD1 (5 bases). Trimming cost V 8 bases and J 8 bases, with 18 bases left between them. Germline V gene lookup returns CDR1 MNHEY and CDR2 SVGAGI. There are 13 residues in the CDR3. The CDR3 region has the DNA TGTGCCAGCCGCCAGGGTTATACTTGGGGCTACACCTTC. This encodes CASRQGYTWGYTF.

This clone was counted a single time. This chain uses TRBV6-2 or TRBV6-3 with TRBJ1-4; D may be TRBD1 (6 bases). The CDR3 sequence is 12 residues long. From germline, CDR1 is MNHEY and CDR2 SVGEGT. The V end lost 6 bases, the J end lost 10 bases, and 12 bases lay between the germline ends. The CDR3 protein is CASSFRGAKLFF. The DNA for the CDR3 is TGTGCCAGCAGCTTCAGGGGCGCAAAACTGTTTTTT.

This clone was seen just once. V usage is TRBV4-1 and J usage is TRBJ2-2, with TRBD1 matching 7 bases. Germline assignment: CDR1 MGHRA and CDR2 YSYEKL. V shed 1 base, J shed 4 bases, and the junction held 3 bases outside the gene matches. This CDR3 spans 15 amino acids. Here the CDR3 reads CASSQGQGPTGELFF. The CDR3, as DNA: TGCGCCAGCAGCCAAGGACAGGGCCCCACCGGGGAGCTGTTTTTT.

This chain uses TRBV5-1 with TRBJ2-3; TRBD1 matches at 10 bases. The CDR3 contains 15 residues. Germline trimming cut 3 bases from V and 4 bases from J; bases unmatched to any gene: 5. Germline loops: CDR1 SGHRS, CDR2 YFSETQ. The CDR3 sequence: CASSSGDRGSDTQYF. The CDR3 nucleotides read TGCGCCAGCAGCTCCGGGGACAGGGGTTCAGATACGCAGTATTTT.

The rearrangement uses TRBV30 and TRBJ2-3; TRBD2 matches 11 bases. The length of the CDR3 is 14 residues. V trimming: 0 bases; J trimming: 7 bases; junction bases outside the gene matches: 3. Germline V CDR1 and CDR2: GTSNPN, SVGIG (reference sequence). The CDR3 reads CAWSVLAGANTQYF. The CDR3 coding sequence is TGTGCCTGGAGTGTACTAGCGGGGGCAAATACGCAGTATTTT.

J is TRBJ1-5 and V is TRBV19; D perhaps matches TRBD1 (5 bases). CDR1 and CDR2 (germline): LNHDA, SQIVND (reference sequence). This CDR3 spans 15 amino acids. V lost 6 bases to trimming and J lost 7 bases, with 19 bases between them. The CDR3 region has the DNA TGTGCCAGTAGGTGGGGGGGGACTTGGGGACAGCCCCAGCATTTT. It codes for CASRWGGTWGQPQHF.

The CDR3 spells CASSYSGWRSNQPQHF. The CDR3 nucleotides read TGTGCCAGCAGCTACTCAGGGTGGAGAAGCAATCAGCCCCAGCATTTT. The rearrangement joins TRBV7-8 to TRBJ1-5, with D perhaps matching TRBD1 (5 bases). The CDR3 consists of 16 residues. The V gene lost 4 bases and the J gene lost 1 base, with 14 bases spanning the gap. Germline CDR1 is SGHVS and CDR2 is FQNEAQ.

The chain links TRBV5-6 to TRBJ1-2; TRBD1 aligns across 7 bases. J gave up 5 bases and V 3 bases, and 4 bases lay outside the gene matches. This CDR3 region has 13 residues. From germline, CDR1 is SGHDT and CDR2 YYEEEE. The CDR3 here is CASSSDRLYGYTF. As DNA, the CDR3 is TGTGCCAGCAGCTCGGACAGGTTATATGGCTACACCTTC.

The V gene is TRBV5-8, the J gene TRBJ2-1; D not certain. The CDR3 has 15 residues. Per germline, CDR1 SGHTS and CDR2 YDEGEE. Trimming removed 4 bases at V and 3 bases at J, with 14 bases between. The CDR3 bases are TGTGCCAGCAGCGTGAGCCTACTCTTCTACAATGAGCAGTTCTTC. Translation: CASSVSLLFYNEQFF. The whole variable domain, remainder taken from reference TRBV5-8 and TRBJ2-1, is EAGVTQSPTHLIKTRGQQATLRCSPISGHTSVYWYQQALGLGLQFLLWYDEGEERNRGNFPPRFSGRQFPNYSSELNVNALELEDSALYLCASSVSLLFYNEQFFGPGTRLTVL.

The V gene is TRBV19, the J gene TRBJ2-1, with TRBD1 as a possible D gene (6 bases). CDR3 size: 13 residues. The V end lost 0 bases, the J end lost 7 bases, and 7 bases lay between the germline ends. Germline V lookup: CDR1 LNHDA, CDR2 SQIVND (reference sequence). The chain's CDR3 is CASSIDQGNEQFF. CDR3 coding DNA: TGTGCCAGTAGTATAGATCAGGGGAATGAGCAGTTCTTC.

The V and J genes are TRBV11-2 and TRBJ1-1, with D possibly being TRBD1 (6 bases). The V and J ends lost 0 bases and 5 bases respectively, with 13 bases between them. The CDR3 runs to 15 residues. Germline lookup yields CDR1 SGHAT and CDR2 FQNNGV. CDR3 residues: CASSLEGVRGTEAFF. The CDR3 nucleotides read TGTGCCAGCAGCTTAGAGGGGGTAAGGGGGACTGAAGCTTTCTTT.

V and J are TRBV10-3 and TRBJ1-1; D is ambiguous. With 0 bases removed from V and 0 bases from J, the gap between germline ends came to 8 bases. This CDR3 region has 15 residues. Germline values: CDR1 ENHRY, CDR2 SYGVKD. The CDR3 nucleotides are TGTGCCATCAGTGAGTCAAAAGAGATGAACACTGAAGCTTTCTTT. This encodes CAISESKEMNTEAFF.

This clone was picked up one time. The chain employs TRBV19 and TRBJ1-2, with 10 bases that match TRBD1. This CDR3 has 15 amino acids. From germline, CDR1 is LNHDA and CDR2 SQIVND (reference sequence). Germline trimming cut 9 bases from V and 2 bases from J; bases unmatched to any gene: 9. The CDR3 nucleotides read TGTGCCAGCCGAGGGGCGGACAGGGGGAACTATGGCTACACCTTC. The encoded protein is CASRGADRGNYGYTF.

The chain combines TRBV30 with TRBJ2-2, with no clear D. Trimming removed 0 bases from V and 4 bases from J, with 9 bases in between. From germline, CDR1 is GTSNPN and CDR2 SVGIG (reference sequence). The CDR3 is made up of 14 amino acids. The chain's CDR3 is CAWSVHISTGELFF. CDR3 nucleotides: TGTGCCTGGAGTGTACATATCTCCACCGGGGAGCTGTTTTTT. Using reference TRBV30 and TRBJ2-2 for the parts outside the CDR3, the full variable domain is SQTIHQWPATLVQPVGSPLSLECTVEGTSNPNLYWYRQAAGRGLQLLFYSVGIGQISSEVPQNLSASRPQDRQFILSSKKLLLSDSGFYLCAWSVHISTGELFFGEGSRLTVL.

The gene calls are TRBV19 and TRBJ2-7, with TRBD2 matching 7 bases. In germline, CDR1 is LNHDA, CDR2 SQIVND (reference sequence). The CDR3 is 14 amino acids. Trimming removed 8 bases from V and 0 bases from J; junction bases left unmatched: 7. CDR3 sequence (DNA): TGTGCCAGTGGATGGGGGGGGAGCTCCTACGAGCAGTACTTC. Residues: CASGWGGSSYEQYF.

The gene calls are TRBV27 and TRBJ1-6; no firm D call. The CDR3 spans 17 residues. Germline CDR1 is MNHEY and CDR2 is SMNVEV (reference sequence). Trimming stripped 5 bases from V and 4 bases from J, with 18 bases between. The CDR3 loop is CASSLGPPSLYNSPLHF. The CDR3 DNA reads TGTGCCAGCAGTCTGGGCCCCCCGAGCCTTTATAATTCACCCCTCCACTTT.

This chain uses TRBV3-1 (or the pseudogene TRBV3-2) with TRBJ2-5; 8 bases fit TRBD2. V was clipped by 4 bases and J by 10 bases; unmatched bases: 8. Germline assignment: CDR1 LGHDT and CDR2 YNNKEL (reference sequence). The CDR3 is made up of 13 amino acids. The CDR3 nucleotides read TGTGCCAGCAGCCTACCCGGGACTAGGAACCAGTACTTC. It codes for CASSLPGTRNQYF.

This clone was picked up one time. The CDR3 DNA reads TGTGCCAGTAGTCAGCCGGGACAGGGAAGGAATGAGCAGTTCTTC. This codes for CASSQPGQGRNEQFF. The rearrangement links TRBV19 to TRBJ2-1; 9 bases align to TRBD1. J gave up 7 bases and V 5 bases, and 9 bases lay outside the gene matches. Germline V gives CDR1 LNHDA, CDR2 SQIVND (reference sequence). The CDR3 consists of 15 residues. Complete variable domain (other parts from reference TRBV19 and TRBJ2-1): DGGITQSPKYLFRKEGQNVTLSCEQNLNHDAMYWYRQDPGQGLRLIYYSQIVNDFQKGDIAEGYSVSREKKESFPLTVTSAQKNPTAFYLCASSQPGQGRNEQFFGPGTRLTVL.